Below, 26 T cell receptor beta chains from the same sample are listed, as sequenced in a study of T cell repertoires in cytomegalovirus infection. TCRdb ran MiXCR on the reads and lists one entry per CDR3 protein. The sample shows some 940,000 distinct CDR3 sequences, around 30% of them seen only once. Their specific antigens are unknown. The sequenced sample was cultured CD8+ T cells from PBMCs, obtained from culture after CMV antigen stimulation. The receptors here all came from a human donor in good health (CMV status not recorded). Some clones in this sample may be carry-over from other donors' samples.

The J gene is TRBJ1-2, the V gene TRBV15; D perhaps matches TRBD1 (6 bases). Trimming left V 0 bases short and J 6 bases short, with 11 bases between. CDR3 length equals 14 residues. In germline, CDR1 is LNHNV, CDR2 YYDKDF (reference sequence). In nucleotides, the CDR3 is TGTGCCACCAGCAGAGATAGGGGGGCCAATGGCTACACCTTC. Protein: CATSRDRGANGYTF.

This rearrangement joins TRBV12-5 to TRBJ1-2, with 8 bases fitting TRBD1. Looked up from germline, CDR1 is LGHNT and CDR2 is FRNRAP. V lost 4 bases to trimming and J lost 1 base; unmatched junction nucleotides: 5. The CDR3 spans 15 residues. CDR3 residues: CASGSRTGGNYGYTF. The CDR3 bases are TGTGCTAGTGGTTCAAGAACAGGGGGTAACTATGGCTACACCTTC.

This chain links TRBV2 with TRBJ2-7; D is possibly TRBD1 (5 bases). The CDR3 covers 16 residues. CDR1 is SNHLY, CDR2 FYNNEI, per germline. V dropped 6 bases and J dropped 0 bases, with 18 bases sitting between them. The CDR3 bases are TGTGCCAGCAGCGATCCCGGACACCCAGTCTCCTACGAGCAGTACTTC. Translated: CASSDPGHPVSYEQYF.

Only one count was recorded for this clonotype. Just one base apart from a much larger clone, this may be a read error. DNA for the CDR3: TGTACCAGCAGCTTAGTTTGGCAGGGGGGCATATACAATGAGCAGTTCTTC. The encoded protein is CTSSLVWQGGIYNEQFF. This rearrangement joins TRBV7-2 to TRBJ2-1, with D possibly being TRBD1 (7 bases). Germline CDR1 reads SGHTA; CDR2 reads FQGNSA. This CDR3 is 17 amino acids long. The V gene lost 1 base and the J gene lost 4 bases, with 17 bases spanning the gap.

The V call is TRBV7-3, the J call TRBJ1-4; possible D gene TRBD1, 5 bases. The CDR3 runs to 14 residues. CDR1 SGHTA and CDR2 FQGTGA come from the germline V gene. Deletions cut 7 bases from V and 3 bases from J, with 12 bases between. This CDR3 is CASTPGGSNEKLFF. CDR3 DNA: TGTGCCAGCACCCCTGGGGGGTCTAATGAAAAACTGTTTTTT.

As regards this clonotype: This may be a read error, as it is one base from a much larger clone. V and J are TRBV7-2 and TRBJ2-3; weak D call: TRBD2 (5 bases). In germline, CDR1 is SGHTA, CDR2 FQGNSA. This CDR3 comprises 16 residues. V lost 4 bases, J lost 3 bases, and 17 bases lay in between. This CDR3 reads CASSSPLDGETDTQYF. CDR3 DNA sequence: TGTGCCAGCAGCTCCCCCCTTGACGGGGAGACAGATACGCAGTATTTT.

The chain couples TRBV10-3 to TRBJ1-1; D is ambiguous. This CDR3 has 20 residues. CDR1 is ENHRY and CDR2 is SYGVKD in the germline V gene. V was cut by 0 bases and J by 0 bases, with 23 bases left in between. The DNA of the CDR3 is TGTGCCATCAGTGAGTCAATAGGAGGTCTAGCCTCTGGCATGAACACTGAAGCTTTCTTT. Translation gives CAISESIGGLASGMNTEAFF.

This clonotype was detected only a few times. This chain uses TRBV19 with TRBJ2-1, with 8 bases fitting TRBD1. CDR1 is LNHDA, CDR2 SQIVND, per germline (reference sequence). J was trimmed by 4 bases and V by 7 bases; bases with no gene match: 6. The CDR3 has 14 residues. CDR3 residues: CASTRTGRYNEQFF. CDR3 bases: TGTGCCAGTACCCGGACAGGGAGGTACAATGAGCAGTTCTTC. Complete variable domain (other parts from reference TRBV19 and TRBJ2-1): DGGITQSPKYLFRKEGQNVTLSCEQNLNHDAMYWYRQDPGQGLRLIYYSQIVNDFQKGDIAEGYSVSREKKESFPLTVTSAQKNPTAFYLCASTRTGRYNEQFFGPGTRLTVL.

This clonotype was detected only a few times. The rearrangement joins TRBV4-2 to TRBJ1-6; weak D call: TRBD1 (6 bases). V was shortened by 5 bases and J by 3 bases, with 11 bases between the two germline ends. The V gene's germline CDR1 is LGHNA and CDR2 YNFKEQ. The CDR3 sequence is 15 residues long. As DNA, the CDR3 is TGTGCCAGCAGCGCACAACAGGGCTATAATTCACCCCTCCACTTT. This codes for CASSAQQGYNSPLHF.

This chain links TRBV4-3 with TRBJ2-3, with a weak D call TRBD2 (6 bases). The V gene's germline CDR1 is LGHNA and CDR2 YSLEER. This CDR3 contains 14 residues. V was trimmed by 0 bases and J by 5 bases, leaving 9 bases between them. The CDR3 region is CASSQDSGVDTQYF. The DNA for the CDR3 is TGCGCCAGCAGCCAAGATAGCGGAGTAGATACGCAGTATTTT.

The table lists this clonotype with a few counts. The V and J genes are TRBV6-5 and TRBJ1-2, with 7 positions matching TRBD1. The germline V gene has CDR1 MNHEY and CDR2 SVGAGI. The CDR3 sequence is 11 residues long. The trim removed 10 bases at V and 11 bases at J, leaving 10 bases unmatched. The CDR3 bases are TGTGCCACCGTCGGACAGGAGGATTACACCTTC. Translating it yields CATVGQEDYTF.

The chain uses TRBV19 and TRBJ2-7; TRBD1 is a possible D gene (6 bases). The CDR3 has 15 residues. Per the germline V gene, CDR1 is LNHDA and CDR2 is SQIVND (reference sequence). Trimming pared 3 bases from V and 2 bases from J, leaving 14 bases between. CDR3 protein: CASSMADSPTYEQYV. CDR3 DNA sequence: TGTGCCAGTAGTATGGCGGACAGTCCTACCTACGAGCAGTACGTC.

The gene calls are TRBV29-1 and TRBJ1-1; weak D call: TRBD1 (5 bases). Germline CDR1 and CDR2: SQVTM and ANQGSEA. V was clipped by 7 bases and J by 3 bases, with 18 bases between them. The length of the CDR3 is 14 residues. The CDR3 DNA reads TGCAGCGCGTTCCCCCCGGGGGGGTACACTGAAGCTTTCTTT. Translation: CSAFPPGGYTEAFF. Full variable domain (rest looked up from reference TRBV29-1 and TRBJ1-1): SAVISQKPSRDICQRGTSLTIQCQVDSQVTMMFWYRQQPGQSLTLIATANQGSEATYESGFVIDKFPISRPNLTFSTLTVSNMSPEDSSIYLCSAFPPGGYTEAFFGQGTRLTVV.

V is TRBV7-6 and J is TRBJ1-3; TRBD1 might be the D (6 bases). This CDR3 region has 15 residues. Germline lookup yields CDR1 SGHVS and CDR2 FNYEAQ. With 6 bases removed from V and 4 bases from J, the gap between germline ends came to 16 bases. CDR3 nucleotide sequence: TGTGCCAGCAGGGGTGGGGGCCCCGAGGGAAACACCATATATTTT. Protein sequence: CASRGGGPEGNTIYF.

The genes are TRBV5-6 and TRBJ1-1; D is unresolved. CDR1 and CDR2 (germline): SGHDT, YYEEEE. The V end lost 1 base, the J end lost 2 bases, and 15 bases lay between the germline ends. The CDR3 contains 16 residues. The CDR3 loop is CASSLLQRDLNTEAFF. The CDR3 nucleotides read TGTGCCAGCAGCTTGTTACAGAGAGACCTTAACACTGAAGCTTTCTTT.

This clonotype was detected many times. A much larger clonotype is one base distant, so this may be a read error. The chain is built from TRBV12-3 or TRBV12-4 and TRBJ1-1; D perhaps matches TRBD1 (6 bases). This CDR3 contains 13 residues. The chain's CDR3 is CASSLGGHTEAFF. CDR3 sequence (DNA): TGTGCCAGCAGCTTAGGGGGGCACACTGAAGCTTTCTTT.

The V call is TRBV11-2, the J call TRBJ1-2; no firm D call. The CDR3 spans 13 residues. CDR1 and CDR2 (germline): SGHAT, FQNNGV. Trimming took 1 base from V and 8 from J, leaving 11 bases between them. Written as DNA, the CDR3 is TGTGCCAGCAGCTTAGCGGCTATGTGGGGCTACACCTTC. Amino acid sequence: CASSLAAMWGYTF.

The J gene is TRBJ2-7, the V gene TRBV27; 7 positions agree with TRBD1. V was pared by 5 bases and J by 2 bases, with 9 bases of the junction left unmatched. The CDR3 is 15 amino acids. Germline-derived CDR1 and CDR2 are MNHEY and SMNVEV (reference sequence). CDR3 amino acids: CASSTLRGKAYEQYF. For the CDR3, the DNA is TGTGCCAGCAGTACCCTCAGGGGGAAGGCCTACGAGCAGTACTTC.

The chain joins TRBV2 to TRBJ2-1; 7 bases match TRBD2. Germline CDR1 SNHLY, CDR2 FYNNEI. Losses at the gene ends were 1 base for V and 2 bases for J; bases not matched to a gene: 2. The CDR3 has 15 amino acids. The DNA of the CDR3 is TGTGCCAGCAGTGAAGGCGGGAGAACCTACAATGAGCAGTTCTTC. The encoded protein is CASSEGGRTYNEQFF.

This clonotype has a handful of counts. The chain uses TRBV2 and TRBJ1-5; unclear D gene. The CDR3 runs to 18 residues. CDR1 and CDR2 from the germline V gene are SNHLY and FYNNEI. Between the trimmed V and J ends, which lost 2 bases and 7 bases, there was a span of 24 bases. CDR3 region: CASSEPLLSRPATQPQHF. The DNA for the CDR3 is TGTGCCAGCAGTGAACCCCTTCTTTCCAGACCGGCTACCCAGCCCCAGCATTTT.

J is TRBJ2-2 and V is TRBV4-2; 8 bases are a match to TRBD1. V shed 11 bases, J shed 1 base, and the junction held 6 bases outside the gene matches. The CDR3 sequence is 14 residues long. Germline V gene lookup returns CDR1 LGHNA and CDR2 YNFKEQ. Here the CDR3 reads CASTGDLNTGELFF. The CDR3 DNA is TGTGCCTCGACAGGGGACCTGAACACCGGGGAGCTGTTTTTT.

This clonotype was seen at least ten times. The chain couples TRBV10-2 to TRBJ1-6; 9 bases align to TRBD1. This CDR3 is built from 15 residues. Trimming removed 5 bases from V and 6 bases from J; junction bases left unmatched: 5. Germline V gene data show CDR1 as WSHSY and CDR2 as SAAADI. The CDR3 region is CASSLTGGSNSPLHF. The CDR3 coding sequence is TGCGCCAGCAGTTTGACAGGGGGAAGTAATTCACCCCTCCACTTT.

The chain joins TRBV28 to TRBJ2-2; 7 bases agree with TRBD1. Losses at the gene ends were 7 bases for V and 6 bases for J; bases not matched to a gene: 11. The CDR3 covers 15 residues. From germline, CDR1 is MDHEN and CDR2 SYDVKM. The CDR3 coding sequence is TGTGCCAGCACCCCCAACAGGGGTCGCGCCGGGGAGCTGTTTTTT. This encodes CASTPNRGRAGELFF.

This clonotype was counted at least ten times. CDR3 sequence reads: CASSYRLAGDTDTQYF. The DNA for the CDR3 is TGTGCCAGCAGCTACCGACTAGCGGGGGACACAGATACGCAGTATTTT. The chain couples TRBV7-6 to TRBJ2-3; 12 bases are shared with TRBD2. Germline CDR1 SGHVS, CDR2 FNYEAQ. There are 16 residues in the CDR3. V lost 4 bases, J lost 2 bases, and 4 bases stayed unmatched.

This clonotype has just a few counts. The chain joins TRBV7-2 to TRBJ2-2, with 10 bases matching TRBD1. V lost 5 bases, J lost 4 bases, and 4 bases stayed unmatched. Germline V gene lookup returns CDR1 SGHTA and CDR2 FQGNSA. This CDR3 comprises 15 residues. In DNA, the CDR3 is TGTGCCAGCAGCACCTGGACAGGGGGCACCGGGGAGCTGTTTTTT. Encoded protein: CASSTWTGGTGELFF.

DNA of the CDR3: TGTGCCAGCAGCCAAGATCGCGGCCATCTAGAGTGGGGCGAGCAGTACTTC. It translates to CASSQDRGHLEWGEQYF. V and J are TRBV4-2 and TRBJ2-7; D remains ambiguous. CDR1 and CDR2 from the germline V gene are LGHNA and YNFKEQ. This CDR3 is 17 amino acids long. The V gene lost 0 bases and the J gene lost 6 bases, with 21 bases spanning the gap.